The 21 T cell receptor beta chains given below trace back to one sample, sequenced in a study of cytomegalovirus exposure and HLA in healthy donors. The protocol was immunoSEQ multiplex PCR, while the TCRdb copy is restricted to in-frame clones and leaves out a portion. The table has 150,000 to 200,000 clones, approximately 96% seen once. Sample: PBMCs. These receptors were taken from a woman aged 18-35 years in good health and CMV-seronegative.

The chain joins TRBV4-3 to TRBJ2-1; 10 nucleotides align to TRBD2. CDR1 is LGHNA and CDR2 is YSLEER in the germline V gene. With V trimmed by 3 bases and J by 4 bases, 3 bases remained unmatched. The CDR3 length is 15 residues. CDR3 amino acids: CASSHRTSGYNEQFF. In DNA, the CDR3 is TGCGCCAGCAGCCATAGGACTAGCGGATACAATGAGCAGTTCTTC.

The table lists this clone with a few counts. The chain has TRBV7-9 and TRBJ2-1; D might be TRBD2 (6 bases). Germline CDR1 is SEHNR and CDR2 is FQNEAQ (reference sequence). The CDR3 spans 14 residues. V lost 0 bases and J lost 8, with 11 bases in between. The DNA of the CDR3 is TGTGCCAGCAGCTTAGCGGGGGGAGGATATGAGCAGTTCTTC. It is translated as CASSLAGGGYEQFF.

The chain joins TRBV13 to TRBJ2-5, with TRBD2 identical over 13 bases. The CDR3 runs to 17 residues. Germline CDR1 PRHDT, CDR2 FYEKMQ (reference sequence). The V and J ends lost 5 bases and 3 bases, in that order; junction bases with no gene match: 9. CDR3 region: CASSPSTSGGAKETQYF. CDR3 in DNA: TGTGCCAGCAGCCCATCTACTAGCGGGGGGGCCAAAGAGACCCAGTACTTC.

This clone is a singleton in its sample. The chain combines TRBV7-9 with TRBJ2-3; TRBD2 matches 8 bases. The J segment lost 4 bases and the V segment lost 1 base, leaving 7 bases of the junction unmatched. Germline assignment: CDR1 SEHNR and CDR2 FQNEAQ (reference sequence). The CDR3 runs 16 residues. The CDR3 spells CASSLVAGGPADTQYF. The CDR3 DNA sequence: TGTGCCAGCAGCTTAGTTGCGGGGGGCCCAGCAGATACGCAGTATTTT.

This clone was found once. This chain joins TRBV6-5 and TRBJ1-1; no definite D call. The CDR3 spans 15 residues. Trimming left V 4 bases short and J 1 base short, with 13 bases between. Per germline, CDR1 MNHEY and CDR2 SVGAGI. This CDR3 reads CASSSPRLTNTEAFF. The CDR3 coding sequence is TGTGCCAGCAGTTCCCCCCGACTAACGAACACTGAAGCTTTCTTT.

The V call is TRBV27, the J call TRBJ2-3; the D gene is possibly TRBD2 (5 bases). The CDR3 covers 15 residues. Trimming left V 0 bases short and J 2 bases short, with 9 bases between. Germline V CDR1 and CDR2: MNHEY, SMNVEV (reference sequence). CDR3: CASSLSPAATDTQYF. Written as DNA, the CDR3 is TGTGCCAGCAGTTTATCCCCAGCGGCCACAGATACGCAGTATTTT.

The rearrangement joins TRBV2 to TRBJ2-7; D is possibly TRBD2 (6 bases). This CDR3 is 14 amino acids long. Germline V CDR1 and CDR2: SNHLY, FYNNEI. V dropped 11 bases and J dropped 4 bases, with 21 bases sitting between them. CDR3 protein: CAGKAGNGDYEQYF. In DNA form, the CDR3 reads TGTGCCGGTAAAGCGGGCAACGGCGATTACGAGCAGTACTTC.

The chain combines TRBV7-2 with TRBJ2-5, with TRBD2 matching 9 bases. The CDR3 is made up of 15 amino acids. Unmatched junction bases numbered 7, after V lost 7 bases and J lost 1 base. The germline V gene encodes CDR1 SGHTA and CDR2 FQGNSA. This CDR3 is CASKAGGIFQETQYF. CDR3 coding DNA: TGTGCCAGCAAAGCGGGGGGAATCTTCCAAGAGACCCAGTACTTC.

This chain uses TRBV11-2 with TRBJ2-2; weak D call: TRBD1 (6 bases). This CDR3 spans 16 amino acids. V was clipped by 3 bases and J by 5 bases, with 16 bases between them. Germline V lookup: CDR1 SGHAT, CDR2 FQNNGV. As DNA, the CDR3 is TGTGCCAGCAGCTTGGGGGCCACCGCGAGGACCGGGGAGCTGTTTTTT. The encoded protein is CASSLGATARTGELFF.

The chain joins TRBV7-3 to TRBJ2-3, with D maybe TRBD2 (7 bases). Germline V gene sequence: CDR1 SGHTA, CDR2 FQGTGA. V gave up 5 bases and J gave up 6 bases, with 15 bases separating them. There are 14 residues in the CDR3. The CDR3 DNA reads TGTGCCAGCAGCCTAATCGGGGGGCCTGATACGCAGTATTTT. Protein product: CASSLIGGPDTQYF.

The V call is TRBV5-6, the J call TRBJ1-2; possible D gene TRBD1, 5 bases. Trimming removed 1 base at V and 6 bases at J, with 16 bases between. The CDR3 consists of 15 residues. Per the germline V gene, CDR1 is SGHDT and CDR2 is YYEEEE. The CDR3 is CASSLTGQNRDGYTF. The CDR3 nucleotides read TGTGCCAGCAGCTTGACAGGCCAAAATAGAGATGGCTACACCTTC.

The chain employs TRBV5-8 and TRBJ1-2; 8 nucleotides agree with TRBD1. The CDR3 covers 14 residues. Germline trimming cut 4 bases from V and 7 bases from J; bases unmatched to any gene: 9. In germline, CDR1 is SGHTS, CDR2 YDEGEE. CDR3 region: CASSRDLTGVGYTF. As DNA, the CDR3 is TGTGCCAGCAGCCGTGACCTGACAGGGGTTGGCTACACCTTC.

The chain is built from TRBV7-2 and TRBJ2-5; weak D call: TRBD2 (6 bases). CDR1 and CDR2 from the germline V gene are SGHTA and FQGNSA. The V and J ends lost 5 bases and 4 bases respectively, with 14 bases between them. The CDR3 is 14 residues long. The CDR3 sequence is CASSRTGGRETQYF. Written as DNA, the CDR3 is TGTGCCAGCAGCCGGACCGGAGGGAGAGAGACCCAGTACTTC.

The chain has TRBV6-1 and TRBJ2-2, with TRBD2 matching 10 bases. This CDR3 contains 17 residues. The germline V gene has CDR1 MNHNS and CDR2 SASEGT. J gave up 6 bases and V 2 bases, and 9 bases lay outside the gene matches. For the CDR3, the DNA is TGTGCCAGCAGTGAACTGGGACTAGCGCCGGACGCCGGGGAGCTGTTTTTT. Protein sequence: CASSELGLAPDAGELFF.

This rearrangement joins TRBV12-5 to TRBJ2-5; no firm D call. V lost 0 bases, J lost 3 bases, and 23 bases lay in between. The CDR3 is 19 amino acids. Germline-derived CDR1 and CDR2 are LGHNT and FRNRAP. The CDR3 bases are TGTGCTAGTGGTTTGGTACATCGCCTGGGTCACAGTAAAAAAGAGACCCAGTACTTC. Translation: CASGLVHRLGHSKKETQYF.

V is TRBV29-1 and J is TRBJ2-7; D possibly corresponds to TRBD1 (5 bases). There are 12 residues in the CDR3. CDR1 SQVTM and CDR2 ANQGSEA come from the germline V gene. V was cut by 4 bases and J by 3 bases, with 10 bases left in between. The CDR3 protein is CSVVDTNYEQYF. For the CDR3, the DNA is TGCAGCGTTGTGGACACCAACTACGAGCAGTACTTC.

The chain recombines TRBV9 with TRBJ2-2; 9 positions match TRBD1. The CDR3 is made up of 16 amino acids. V dropped 3 bases and J dropped 6; count of bases not matched to a gene: 9. The germline CDR1 and CDR2 sequences are SGDLS and YYNGEE. The CDR3 DNA follows: TGTGCCAGCAGCGGCATCGGGACAGGGTTCCCCGGGGAGCTGTTTTTT. Protein product: CASSGIGTGFPGELFF.

V gene TRBV4-2 combines with J gene TRBJ2-3, with 9 bases aligning to TRBD1. In germline, CDR1 is LGHNA, CDR2 YNFKEQ. Losses at the gene ends were 5 bases for V and 4 bases for J; bases not matched to a gene: 16. This CDR3 spans 18 amino acids. The CDR3 sequence: CASSGVGTGPPTPDTQYF. As DNA, the CDR3 is TGTGCCAGCAGCGGGGTGGGGACAGGGCCCCCGACCCCAGATACGCAGTATTTT.

The rearrangement joins TRBV18 to TRBJ2-1; maybe TRBD2 (6 bases). The V gene's germline CDR1 is KGHSH and CDR2 LQKENI. The CDR3 covers 16 residues. The V gene lost 6 bases and the J gene lost 0 bases, with 15 bases spanning the gap. The CDR3 loop reads CASSDYVDHSYNEQFF. The CDR3 nucleotides are TGTGCCAGCTCGGACTACGTAGACCACTCCTACAATGAGCAGTTCTTC.

The genes are TRBV30 and TRBJ1-5; no clear D. The CDR3 contains 14 residues. Germline V gene sequence: CDR1 GTSNPN, CDR2 SVGIG (reference sequence). V lost 2 bases and J 0 bases, leaving 8 bases between the germline ends. CDR3 DNA: TGTGCCTGGAGTATAGACATTAGCAATCAGCCCCAGCATTTT. This codes for CAWSIDISNQPQHF.

The rearrangement uses TRBV7-9 and TRBJ1-1; weak D call: TRBD1 (6 bases). Germline V gene lookup returns CDR1 SEHNR and CDR2 FQNEAQ (reference sequence). The CDR3 is 17 residues long. Trimming removed 1 base from V and 0 bases from J, with 15 bases in between. The CDR3 loop is CASSLEGGFVMNTEAFF. CDR3 bases: TGTGCCAGCAGCTTAGAGGGGGGGTTTGTAATGAACACTGAAGCTTTCTTT.